Following are 25 T cell receptor beta chains from one sample sequenced in a study of Graves' ophthalmopathy and Graves' hyperthyroidism. RNA served as the template for amplifying TCR beta CDR3 regions. Second-round multiplex PCR came after first-round RT-PCR with HTBI primers. MiXCR was run by TCRdb on the multiplex PCR reads, yielding one entry per CDR3 protein. Of more than 1,000,000 distinct CDR3 sequences listed, about two fifths were seen once; the top ten hold roughly 11%. The source material was peripheral blood or thyroid tissue (not recorded which). The receptors were sampled from an adult man with Graves' hyperthyroidism.

This clonotype showed up many times. The rearrangement joins TRBV20-1 to TRBJ1-6; 9 positions agree with TRBD1. V trimming: 3 bases; J trimming: 10 bases; junction bases outside the gene matches: 10. Germline assignment: CDR1 DFQATT and CDR2 SNEGSKA (reference sequence). The length of the CDR3 is 15 residues. Here the CDR3 reads CSASAGQGVRSPLHF. The CDR3 DNA reads as TGCAGTGCTAGCGCGGGACAGGGTGTTAGGTCACCCCTCCACTTT.

Only one count was recorded for this clonotype. CDR3 nucleotide sequence: TGTGCCAGCAGTGGCCGACAGCTTTACAATGAGCAGTTCTTC. Translating gives CASSGRQLYNEQFF. V and J are TRBV25-1 and TRBJ2-7, with D possibly matching TRBD1 (5 bases). The J call is doubtful: the DNA matches TRBJ2-1 better. CDR3 length: 14 amino acids. CDR1 is MGHDK, CDR2 SYGVNS, per germline.

V is TRBV7-1 and J is TRBJ2-7; tentatively, D is TRBD1 (6 bases). TRBV7-1 belongs to the ORF category, with a function that is uncertain. This CDR3 spans 15 amino acids. Trimming took 5 bases from V and 0 from J, leaving 14 bases between them. CDR3 bases: TGTGCCAGCAGCGTTCCTACAGGGAACTCCTACGAGCAGTACTTC. Translating it yields CASSVPTGNSYEQYF.

V and J are TRBV5-6 and TRBJ1-5; 8 nucleotides align to TRBD1. V was clipped by 4 bases and J by 4 bases; unmatched bases: 16. This CDR3 is 18 amino acids long. Germline V CDR1 and CDR2: SGHDT, YYEEEE. The CDR3 region has the DNA TGTGCCAGCAGCCGGAATCCAGGGGGCCGGACACCAAATCAGCCCCAGCATTTT. It encodes CASSRNPGGRTPNQPQHF. Full variable domain (missing parts from reference TRBV5-6 and TRBJ1-5): DAGVTQSPTHLIKTRGQQVTLRCSPKSGHDTVSWYQQALGQGPQFIFQYYEEEERQRGNFPDRFSGHQFPNYSSELNVNALLLGDSALYLCASSRNPGGRTPNQPQHFGDGTRLSIL.

This clonotype was detected only a few times. The gene calls are TRBV12-3 or TRBV12-4 and TRBJ2-5; 9 bases line up with TRBD2. The CDR3 is made up of 16 amino acids. V lost 5 bases to trimming and J lost 4 bases; unmatched junction nucleotides: 11. CDR3: CASSPLAGEWGETQYF. The CDR3 coding sequence is TGTGCCAGCAGTCCTTTAGCGGGAGAGTGGGGAGAGACCCAGTACTTC.

The chain employs TRBV24-1 and TRBJ1-1; 7 nucleotides line up with TRBD1. Losses at the gene ends were 11 bases for V and 7 bases for J; bases not matched to a gene: 15. The CDR3 sequence is 14 residues long. Germline CDR1 and CDR2: KGHDR and SFDVKD. In DNA, the CDR3 is TGTGCCAGCAGCTACTATTACCGGGACAGTGAAGCTTTCTTT. As protein: CASSYYYRDSEAFF.

Details on this clonotype: Possible read error: a much larger clone is one base away. The chain couples TRBV10-3 to TRBJ1-6; 10 nucleotides align to TRBD1. The CDR3 spans 14 residues. Germline V gives CDR1 ENHRY, CDR2 SYGVKD. The CDR3 reads CAIRDRGTNSPLNF. As DNA, the CDR3 is TGTGCCATCAGGGACAGGGGGACAAATTCACCCCTCAACTTT.

This clonotype was seen repeatedly, ten times or more. This chain joins TRBV19 and TRBJ1-2, with a possible D match to TRBD1 (6 bases). This CDR3 region has 14 residues. Germline V gene data show CDR1 as LNHDA and CDR2 as SQIVND (reference sequence). Trimming pared 6 bases from V and 1 base from J, leaving 12 bases between. CDR3 sequence (DNA): TGTGCCAGTAGAGGGGGACGGAGTAACTATGGCTACACCTTC. This gives the protein CASRGGRSNYGYTF.

Points on this clonotype: One end of the junction fails to match germline, which may point to a read error. The chain has TRBV10-3 and TRBJ2-7, with 7 bases identical to TRBD1. This CDR3 has 15 amino acids. The germline gives CDR1 ENHRY, CDR2 SYGVKD. The CDR3 DNA follows: TGTGCCGTCAGCTTAGCACAGGGGATCCCCTACGAGCAGTACTTC. This sequence encodes CAVSLAQGIPYEQYF.

This clonotype has more than one count but fewer than ten. The chain recombines TRBV7-2 with TRBJ2-7, with 7 bases that match TRBD2. CDR1 and CDR2 from the germline V gene are SGHTA and FQGNSA. The CDR3 has 12 residues. V lost 5 bases to trimming and J lost 6 bases; unmatched junction nucleotides: 4. The CDR3 DNA sequence: TGTGCCAGCAGCGGCGGGAGCTGCGAGCAGTACTTC. It codes for CASSGGSCEQYF. Complete variable domain (other parts from reference TRBV7-2 and TRBJ2-7): GAGVSQSPSNKVTEKGKDVELRCDPISGHTALYWYRQSLGQGLEFLIYFQGNSAPDKSGLPSDRFSAERTGGSVSTLTIQRTQQEDSAVYLCASSGGSCEQYFGPGTRLTVT.

This clonotype came up many times. The genes are TRBV15 and TRBJ1-1; D possibly corresponds to TRBD1 (5 bases). V shed 7 bases and J shed 0 bases, with 12 bases lying between them. Germline CDR1 and CDR2: LNHNV and YYDKDF (reference sequence). The CDR3 spans 14 residues. In DNA form, the CDR3 reads TGTGCCACCAAATCCGGGACCTTGAACACTGAAGCTTTCTTT. This translates into CATKSGTLNTEAFF.

Turning to this clonotype: Being one base from a much bigger clone, this may be a read error. The chain uses TRBV7-9 and TRBJ2-7, with 12 bases identical to TRBD2. The V segment lost 7 bases and the J segment 3 bases; nucleotides outside the gene matches: 7. This CDR3 has 15 amino acids. The germline V gene encodes CDR1 SEHNR and CDR2 FQNEAQ (reference sequence). The CDR3 reads CASTPTSGSFYEQYF. The CDR3 DNA reads as TGTGCCAGCACCCCGACTAGCGGGAGTTTCTACGAGCAGTACTTC. The variable domain in full, with the rest retrieved from reference TRBV7-9 and TRBJ2-7, is DTGVSQNPRHKITKRGQNVTFRCDPISEHNRLYWYRQTLGQGPEFLTYFQNEAQLEKSRLLSDRFSAERPKGSFSTLEIQRTEQGDSAMYLCASTPTSGSFYEQYFGPGTRLTVT.

There are a few counts of this clonotype. V usage is TRBV6-6 and J usage is TRBJ1-3; unclear D gene. V was pared by 6 bases and J by 0 bases, with 9 bases between. Germline CDR1 reads MNHNY; CDR2 reads SVGAGI (reference sequence). This CDR3 has 14 residues. The CDR3 DNA follows: TGTGCCAGCAGGCCACCTAGCTCTGGAAACACCATATATTTT. Its protein is CASRPPSSGNTIYF.

This clonotype occurred a few times. The chain recombines TRBV7-2 with TRBJ1-2, with TRBD1 as a possible D gene (6 bases). The CDR3 spans 13 residues. Germline CDR1 and CDR2: SGHTA and FQGNSA. Trimming stripped 6 bases from V and 7 bases from J, with 15 bases between. The CDR3 loop reads CASSSQGRSGYTF. In DNA form, the CDR3 reads TGTGCCAGCAGTTCCCAGGGGAGGAGTGGCTACACCTTC.

At least ten counts were recorded for this clonotype. The rearrangement uses TRBV11-2 and TRBJ2-7; perhaps TRBD2 as D (6 bases). Germline V lookup: CDR1 SGHAT, CDR2 FQNNGV. V lost 0 bases and J lost 7, with 13 bases in between. The CDR3 length is 14 residues. The CDR3 DNA sequence: TGTGCCAGCAGCTTAGAATCCCTAGCGCGGGAGCAGTACTTC. Translation gives CASSLESLAREQYF.

Concerning this clonotype: Sequence at one end of the junction differs from germline and may be a read error. The chain combines TRBV29-1 with TRBJ2-6, with 7 bases aligning to TRBD1. CDR3 size: 17 residues. Germline V CDR1 and CDR2: SQVTM, ANQGSEA. CDR3 region: CGVAWTGENSGANVLTF. The CDR3 bases are TGCGGCGTTGCCTGGACAGGTGAAAACTCTGGGGCCAACGTCCTGACTTTC.

The chain joins TRBV10-3 to TRBJ1-4, with D tentatively TRBD1 (5 bases). Trimming cost V 11 bases and J 9 bases, with 19 bases left between them. Per germline, CDR1 ENHRY and CDR2 SYGVKD. There are 13 residues in the CDR3. CDR3 sequence: CAAALTAAQKLFF. The CDR3 DNA reads as TGTGCCGCAGCATTGACAGCCGCCCAAAAACTGTTTTTT.

This clonotype was recorded a few times. This chain joins TRBV30 and TRBJ2-5, with D possibly being TRBD1 (6 bases). The germline gives CDR1 GTSNPN, CDR2 SVGIG (reference sequence). The CDR3 totals 11 residues. The V gene lost 6 bases and the J gene lost 7 bases, with 12 bases spanning the gap. CDR3 protein: CACGVQGTQYF. In nucleotides, the CDR3 is TGTGCCTGCGGGGTACAGGGGACCCAGTACTTC.

This chain joins TRBV10-3 and TRBJ2-5; 12 nucleotides align to TRBD2. The germline V gene has CDR1 ENHRY and CDR2 SYGVKD. The CDR3 has 16 amino acids. The V segment lost 6 bases and the J segment 5 bases; nucleotides outside the gene matches: 10. The CDR3 here is CAIRETSGSVQETQYF. CDR3 in DNA: TGTGCCATCAGAGAGACTAGCGGGAGTGTACAGGAGACCCAGTACTTC.

This clonotype was picked up many times. The CDR3 bases are TGTGCCAGCAGCGCGTGGTCGAGAAACTCTGGGGCCAACGTCCTGACTTTC. As protein: CASSAWSRNSGANVLTF. The chain is built from TRBV9 and TRBJ2-6, with D unclear. The V and J ends lost 3 bases and 0 bases respectively, with 13 bases between them. CDR1 is SGDLS, CDR2 YYNGEE, per germline. The CDR3 sequence is 17 residues long.

This clonotype came up many times. The junction does not match germline at one end; this may be a read error. The chain recombines TRBV28 with TRBJ2-7; 7 nucleotides agree with TRBD1. CDR1 and CDR2 from the germline V gene are MDHEN and SYDVKM. The CDR3 has 14 residues. In DNA, the CDR3 is TGCGCCAGCAGCTTAAGGGGGCCTTCCTACGAGCAGTACTTC. Translated, it gives CASSLRGPSYEQYF.

This clonotype was seen at least ten times. V gene TRBV6-5 combines with J gene TRBJ1-4; 9 bases map to TRBD1. V was pared by 8 bases and J by 7 bases, with 11 bases of the junction left unmatched. This CDR3 spans 15 amino acids. Germline V gene data show CDR1 as MNHEY and CDR2 as SVGAGI. CDR3 amino acids: CASGSIQGAREKLFF. Here the CDR3 DNA reads TGTGCCAGCGGCTCAATACAGGGGGCGCGTGAAAAACTGTTTTTT.

The gene calls are TRBV20-1 and TRBJ2-5; 8 positions match TRBD2. V lost 2 bases, J lost 5 bases, and 4 bases stayed unmatched. The CDR3 is made up of 13 amino acids. Germline assignment: CDR1 DFQATT and CDR2 SNEGSKA (reference sequence). CDR3 region: CSARLREGETQYF. DNA of the CDR3: TGCAGTGCTAGACTCCGGGAGGGTGAGACCCAGTACTTC.

The genes are TRBV7-8 and TRBJ2-7, with a possible D match to TRBD1 (5 bases). The J call could be wrong; TRBJ2-1 is a better fit for the DNA end. This CDR3 has 14 residues. CDR1 SGHVS and CDR2 FQNEAQ come from the germline V gene. CDR3 sequence: CASSWGLEANEQFF. Here the CDR3 DNA reads TGTGCCAGCAGCTGGGGCCTAGAGGCAAATGAGCAGTTCTTC.

J is TRBJ2-5 and V is TRBV7-2; 10 bases are a match to TRBD2. The CDR3 contains 15 residues. After removal of 5 bases from V and 5 bases from J, the junction contained 8 bases not matched to a gene. The germline gives CDR1 SGHTA, CDR2 FQGNSA. The CDR3 sequence is CASSQPAGGGETQYF. For the CDR3, the DNA is TGTGCCAGCAGCCAACCAGCGGGGGGGGGGGAGACCCAGTACTTC.